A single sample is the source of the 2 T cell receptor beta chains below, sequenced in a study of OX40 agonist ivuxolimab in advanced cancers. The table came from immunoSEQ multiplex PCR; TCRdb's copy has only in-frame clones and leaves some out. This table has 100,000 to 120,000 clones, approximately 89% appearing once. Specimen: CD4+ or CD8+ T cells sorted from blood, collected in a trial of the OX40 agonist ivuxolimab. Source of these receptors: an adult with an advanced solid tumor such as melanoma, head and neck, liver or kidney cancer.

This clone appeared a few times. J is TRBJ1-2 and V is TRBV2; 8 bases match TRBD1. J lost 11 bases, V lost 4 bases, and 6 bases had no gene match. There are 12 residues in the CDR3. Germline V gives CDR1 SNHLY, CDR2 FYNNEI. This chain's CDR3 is CASSADRGGYTF. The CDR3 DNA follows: TGTGCCAGCAGTGCTGACAGGGGAGGGTACACCTTC.

This chain's CDR3 is CASSRTAQSYEQYF. The CDR3 DNA reads TGTGCCAGCAGCCGGACAGCACAGTCGTACGAGCAGTACTTC. The gene calls are TRBV6-1 and TRBJ2-7; perhaps TRBD1 as D (6 bases). The CDR3 is made up of 14 amino acids. The germline V gene encodes CDR1 MNHNS and CDR2 SASEGT. V was trimmed by 6 bases and J by 4 bases, leaving 16 bases between them.